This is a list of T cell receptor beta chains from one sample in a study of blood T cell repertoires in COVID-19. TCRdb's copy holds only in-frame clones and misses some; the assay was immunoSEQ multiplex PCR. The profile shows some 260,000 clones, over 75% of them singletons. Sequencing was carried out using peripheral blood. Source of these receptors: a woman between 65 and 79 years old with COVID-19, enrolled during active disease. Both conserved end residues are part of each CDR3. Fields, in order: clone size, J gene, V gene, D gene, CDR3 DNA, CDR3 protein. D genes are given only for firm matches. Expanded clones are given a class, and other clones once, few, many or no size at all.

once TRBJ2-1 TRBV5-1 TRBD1 TGCGCCAGCAGAGGGGGGACAGGGGACCACAATGAGCAGTTCTTC CASRGGTGDHNEQFF
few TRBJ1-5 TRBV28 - TGTGCCAGCAGCCTTCCCGGGGGTGAGCATTTT CASSLPGGEHF
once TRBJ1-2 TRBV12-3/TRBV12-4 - TGTGCCAGCAGTTTGTCGGGGAACTATGGCTACACCTTC CASSLSGNYGYTF
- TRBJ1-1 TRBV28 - TGTGCCAGCAGTTTAAGCAAGAACACTGAAGCTTTCTTT CASSLSKNTEAFF
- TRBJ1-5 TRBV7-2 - TGTGCCAGCAGTAAACAGGGCGGCAATCAGCCCCAGCATTTT CASSKQGGNQPQHF
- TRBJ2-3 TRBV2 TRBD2 TGTGCCAGCAGTGCACTAGCGGGAGCTACAGATACGCAGTATTTT CASSALAGATDTQYF
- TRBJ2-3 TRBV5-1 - TGCGCCAGCAGCTTGACAGGGTCGGGAACAGATACGCAGTATTTT CASSLTGSGTDTQYF
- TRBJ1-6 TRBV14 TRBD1 TGTGCCAGCAGCCAGGGGGGACAGTATAATTCACCCCTCCACTTT CASSQGGQYNSPLHF
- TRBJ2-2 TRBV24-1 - TGTGCCACGGGGGGTGGCGACACCGGGGAGCTGTTTTTT CATGGGDTGELFF
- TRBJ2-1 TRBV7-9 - TGTGCCAGCAGCCAAGGACTCTACAATGAGCAGTTCTTC CASSQGLYNEQFF
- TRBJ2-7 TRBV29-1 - TGCAGCGTCCGGGAGACAGCCTACGAGCAGTACTTC CSVRETAYEQYF
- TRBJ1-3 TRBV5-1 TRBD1 TGCGCCAGCAGCGCCCGACCGGGACAGGGGGCATACGGAAACACCATATATTTT CASSARPGQGAYGNTIYF
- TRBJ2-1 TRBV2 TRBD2 TGTGCCAGCAAAATGGCGGGAGGGTGGTACAATGAGCAGTTCTTC CASKMAGGWYNEQFF
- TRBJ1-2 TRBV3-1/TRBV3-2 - TGTGCCAGCAGCCAAGAGCAGTTTTATGGCTACACCTTC CASSQEQFYGYTF
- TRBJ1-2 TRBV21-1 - TGTGCCAGCAATAAGGACAGGCGATCCGGCTACACCTTC CASNKDRRSGYTF
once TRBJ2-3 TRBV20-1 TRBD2 TGCAGTGCTAGTCCGTCTAGCGGGAGGACAGATACGCAGTATTTT CSASPSSGRTDTQYF
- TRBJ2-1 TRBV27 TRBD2 TGTGCCAGCAGTTCGCTAGCGGGAGTTACCGATGAGCAGTTCTTC CASSSLAGVTDEQFF
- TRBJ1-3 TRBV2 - TGTGCCAGCGCGCAAATCTCTGGAAACACCATATATTTT CASAQISGNTIYF
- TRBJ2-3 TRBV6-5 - TGTGCCAGCAGTTACTCAGAGACCGGGGATACGCAGTATTTT CASSYSETGDTQYF
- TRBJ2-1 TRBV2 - TGTGCCAGCAGGGAGAGTAGGGCGGGCGAGCAGTTCTTC CASRESRAGEQFF
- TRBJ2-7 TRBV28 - TGTGCCAGCACCCCCGGAAGGAGTTCCTACGAGCAGTACTTC CASTPGRSSYEQYF
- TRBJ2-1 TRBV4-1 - TGCGCCAGCAGCCAAGACAGGGGTGTACCCTCCTACAATGAGCAGTTCTTC CASSQDRGVPSYNEQFF
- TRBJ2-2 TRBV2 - TGTGCCAGCAGTGAAAACGGGAGGAACACCGGGGAGCTGTTTTTT CASSENGRNTGELFF
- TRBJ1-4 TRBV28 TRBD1 TGTGCCAGCAGTGGGACAGGGGCTAATGAAAAACTGTTTTTT CASSGTGANEKLFF
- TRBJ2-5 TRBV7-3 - TGTGCCAGCAGCTTGGGCCTCCAAGAGACCCAGTACTTC CASSLGLQETQYF
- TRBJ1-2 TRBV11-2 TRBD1 TGTGCCAGCAGCGTGACAGGGTTGGATGGCTACACCTTC CASSVTGLDGYTF
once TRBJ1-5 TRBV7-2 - TGTGCCAGCAGCGGGGGCAGTTTGAATCAGCCCCAGCATTTT CASSGGSLNQPQHF
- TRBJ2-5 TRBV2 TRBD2 TGTGCCAGCAGTGTAGGCCTAGCGGGAGAGTATTTCCAAGAGACCCAGTACTTC CASSVGLAGEYFQETQYF
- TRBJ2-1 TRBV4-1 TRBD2 TGCGCCAGCAGCCGGCGGGAGTCCCGCAATGAGCAGTTCTTC CASSRRESRNEQFF
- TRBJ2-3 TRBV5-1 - TGCGCCAGCAGCTCGGGACTCGCTAGCACAGATACGCAGTATTTT CASSSGLASTDTQYF